This T cell receptor beta chain comes out of a study of blood T cell repertoires in COVID-19. Looking at the study overall: The study drew acute and convalescent COVID-19 samples from the United States, Italy and Spain. T cells, B-cell-depleted T cells, or PBMCs provided the cDNA or gDNA that served as material.

Original methodology: It was from reference gene primer amplification that nucleated cell counts were estimated. The assay was immunoSEQ multiplex PCR, and TCRdb's table has in-frame clones only and misses some. V, J and clone size are taken as reported in that table, and D and trimming were inferred from the DNA itself. The sample records about 190,000 clones, under 80% being singletons. Germline CDR1 reads LNHDA; CDR2 reads SQIVND (reference sequence). J was trimmed by 5 bases and V by 5 bases; bases with no gene match: 7. The CDR3 totals 15 residues. The V and J genes are TRBV19 and TRBJ2-2; 8 nucleotides match TRBD2. Sequencing was done on a sample of peripheral blood. The source of this sequence is a woman aged 45-65 years with acute or convalescent COVID-19. The CDR3 here is CASSARTSLTGELFF. The DNA for the CDR3 is TGTGCCAGTAGTGCTCGGACTAGCTTAACCGGGGAGCTGTTTTTT.